This T cell receptor beta chain appears in the sequencing data of a study of OX40 agonist ivuxolimab in advanced cancers. Background on the whole study: Ivuxolimab was a fully human IgG2 agonistic monoclonal antibody targeting the costimulatory receptor OX40 (CD134). The monotherapy dose-escalation portion (N of about 47 patients) of the phase I ivuxolimab trial is reported in the paper. Of the roughly 51 dose-escalation patients, hepatocellular carcinoma was present in approximately 20, melanoma in around 15, renal cell carcinoma in 9 and head and neck cancer in 9. Intravenous ivuxolimab was administered to patients every 2 weeks at six dose levels: 0.01, 0.1, 0.3, 1.5, 3 and 10 mg/kg. In the dose-escalation cohort, around four fifths of patients were male, and the mean age was approximately 60 years, with a range of 23 to 79. Patients were allowed to have had prior anti-PD-1, anti-PD-L1 or anti-CTLA-4 therapy, and around 40% of the dose-escalation patients had previously received checkpoint inhibitors. The point of sequencing TCRbeta in the periphery was to test whether ivuxolimab changed TCR sequence diversity and drove clonal T-cell expansion. Partial responses occurred in three dose-escalation patients, of whom one had hepatocellular carcinoma and two had cutaneous melanoma. The investigation overall reported the following: After ivuxolimab, expanded clones were on average more numerous among CD8+ T cells than among CD4+ T cells. In the 0.1-3.0 mg/kg groups, partial responders were among the patients with the lowest normalized peripheral clonal expansion, particularly in CD8+ T cells. Antigen specificity was not determined for the clonally expanded peripheral T cells. At doses from 0.1 to 3.0 mg/kg, clonal expansion was seen in both CD4+ and CD8+ blood T cells between baseline and week 6. Low levels of normalized T-cell clonal expansion were also seen in some patients who did not respond.

For sequencing of the TCRbeta CDR3 region, genomic DNA was extracted from the sorted cells. The immunoSEQ Assay was used to sequence the TCRbeta CDR3 regions. This immuneACCESS table, as held by TCRdb, lists in-frame sequences with V and J called but not all clones. Of the missing ones, under half trace to an unresolved V gene in checked studies; the others have no known cause. The sample table shows about 35,000 clones, and about 70% are seen once. Roughly 19% of the sample is held by the ten biggest clonotypes. For this clone: Its cognate antigen has yet to be identified. Base qualities were left out, and no much larger clone turns up one base away.

The trial excluded patients who had a history of autoimmune disease or were on systemic immunosuppression. In every dose cohort, peripheral blood was drawn for TCR sequencing at baseline, cycle 4 day 1, and cycle 7 day 1. Samples were obtained from an open-label, multicenter, first-in-human phase I dose-escalation trial of ivuxolimab. Adults with locally advanced or metastatic melanoma, renal cell, hepatocellular, or head and neck squamous cell carcinoma were enrolled in the trial. Before TCR sequencing, CD4+ T cells and CD8+ T cells were sorted from peripheral blood as separate populations. CDR1 and CDR2, looked up from the germline V gene, are SQVTM and ANQGSEA. The germline V end is reduced by 8 bases and the J end by 2 bases; junction bases left unmatched: 9. The cysteine opens and the phenylalanine closes a CDR3 of 14 amino acids. The read is trimmed to its CDR3 DNA, 42 bases read in frame from base 1.

The chain couples TRBV29-1 to TRBJ1-2, with 9 bases in between that match TRBD1. The TCR was taken from an adult with an advanced solid tumor such as melanoma, head and neck, liver or kidney cancer. This material consisted of CD4+ or CD8+ T cells sorted from blood, taken in a trial of the OX40 agonist ivuxolimab. At the DNA level, the sequence is TGCAGCATAACAGGGGGCGCGAGGAACTATGGCTACACCTTC. This yields the protein CSITGGARNYGYTF.